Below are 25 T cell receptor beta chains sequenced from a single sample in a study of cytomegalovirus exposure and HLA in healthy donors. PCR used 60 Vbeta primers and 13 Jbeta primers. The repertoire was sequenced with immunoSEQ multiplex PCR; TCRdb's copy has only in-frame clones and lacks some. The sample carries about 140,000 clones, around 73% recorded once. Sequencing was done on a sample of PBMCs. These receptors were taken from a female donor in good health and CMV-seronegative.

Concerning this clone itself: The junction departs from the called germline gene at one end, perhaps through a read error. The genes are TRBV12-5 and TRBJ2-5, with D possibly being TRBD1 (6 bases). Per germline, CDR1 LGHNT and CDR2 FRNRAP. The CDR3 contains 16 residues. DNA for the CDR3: TGTGCTAGTGGATTGGCCTCCGGACAGTTTATCGCGACCCAGTACTTC. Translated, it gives CASGLASGQFIATQYF.

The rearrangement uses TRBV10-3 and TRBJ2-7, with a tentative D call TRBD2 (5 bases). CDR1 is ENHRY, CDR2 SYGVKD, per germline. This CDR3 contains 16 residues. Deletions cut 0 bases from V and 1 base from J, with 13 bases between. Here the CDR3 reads CAISESKRGQSYEQYF. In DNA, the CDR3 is TGTGCCATCAGTGAGTCGAAGAGAGGGCAGTCCTACGAGCAGTACTTC.

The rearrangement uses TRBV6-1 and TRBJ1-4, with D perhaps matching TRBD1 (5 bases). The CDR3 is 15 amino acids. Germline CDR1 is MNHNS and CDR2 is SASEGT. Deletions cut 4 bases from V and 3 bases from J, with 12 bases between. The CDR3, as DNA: TGTGCCAGCAGTGGCCGCAGGGCGGCTAATGAAAAACTGTTTTTT. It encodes CASSGRRAANEKLFF.

The CDR3 spells CASSLEPGRGQGREDTQYF. CDR3 coding DNA: TGTGCCAGCAGCTTAGAGCCAGGTAGGGGACAGGGTCGGGAAGATACGCAGTATTTT. The chain carries TRBV7-9 and TRBJ2-3; TRBD1 matches at 9 bases. The CDR3 covers 19 residues. Germline V CDR1 and CDR2: SEHNR, FQNEAQ (reference sequence). Trimming removed 1 base from V and 5 bases from J; junction bases left unmatched: 16. Full variable domain (remainder filled in from reference TRBV7-9 and TRBJ2-3): DTGVSQNPRHKITKRGQNVTFRCDPISEHNRLYWYRQTLGQGPEFLTYFQNEAQLEKSRLLSDRFSAERPKGSFSTLEIQRTEQGDSAMYLCASSLEPGRGQGREDTQYFGPGTRLTVL.

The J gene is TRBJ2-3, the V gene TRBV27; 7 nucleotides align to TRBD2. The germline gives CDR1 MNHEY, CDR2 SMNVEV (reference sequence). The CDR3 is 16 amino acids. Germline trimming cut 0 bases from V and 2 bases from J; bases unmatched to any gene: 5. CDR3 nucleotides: TGTGCCAGCAGTTTATCGAGTCTAGCGGTCACAGATACGCAGTATTTT. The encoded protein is CASSLSSLAVTDTQYF.

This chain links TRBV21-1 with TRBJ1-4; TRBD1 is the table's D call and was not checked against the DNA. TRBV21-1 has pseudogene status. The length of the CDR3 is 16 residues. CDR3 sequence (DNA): TGTGCCAGCAGCAATCACAGGGGACCCGAAGATGAAAAACTGTTTTTT. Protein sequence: CASSNHRGPEDEKLFF.

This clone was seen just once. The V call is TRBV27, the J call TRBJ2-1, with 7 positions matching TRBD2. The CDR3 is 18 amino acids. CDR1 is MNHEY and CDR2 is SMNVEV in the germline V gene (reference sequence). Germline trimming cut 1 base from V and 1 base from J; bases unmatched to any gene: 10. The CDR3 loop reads CASSLWGRGETSYNEQFF. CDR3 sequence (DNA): TGTGCCAGCAGTTTATGGGGTCGGGGGGAAACATCCTACAATGAGCAGTTCTTC.

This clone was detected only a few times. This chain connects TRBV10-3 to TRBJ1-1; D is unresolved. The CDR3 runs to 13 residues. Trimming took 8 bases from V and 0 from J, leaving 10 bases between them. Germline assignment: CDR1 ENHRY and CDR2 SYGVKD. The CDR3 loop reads CAIEGRMNTEAFF. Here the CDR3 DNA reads TGTGCCATCGAGGGTCGGATGAACACTGAAGCTTTCTTT.

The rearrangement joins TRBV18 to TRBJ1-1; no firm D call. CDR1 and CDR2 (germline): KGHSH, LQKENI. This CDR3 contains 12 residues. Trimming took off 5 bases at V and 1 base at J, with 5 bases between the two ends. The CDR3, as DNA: TGTGCCAGCTCAGGCGGGAACACTGAAGCTTTCTTT. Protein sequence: CASSGGNTEAFF.

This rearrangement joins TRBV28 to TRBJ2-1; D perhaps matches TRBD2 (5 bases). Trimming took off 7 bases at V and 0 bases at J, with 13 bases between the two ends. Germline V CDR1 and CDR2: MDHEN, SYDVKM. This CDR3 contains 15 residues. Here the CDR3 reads CASTPPGISYNEQFF. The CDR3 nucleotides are TGTGCCAGCACCCCTCCGGGGATCTCCTACAATGAGCAGTTCTTC.

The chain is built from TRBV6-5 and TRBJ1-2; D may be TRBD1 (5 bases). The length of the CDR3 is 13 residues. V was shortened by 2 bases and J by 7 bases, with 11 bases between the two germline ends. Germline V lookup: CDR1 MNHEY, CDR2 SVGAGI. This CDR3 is CASSYTGDSGYTF. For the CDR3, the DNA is TGTGCCAGCAGTTACACGGGGGATTCTGGCTACACCTTC.

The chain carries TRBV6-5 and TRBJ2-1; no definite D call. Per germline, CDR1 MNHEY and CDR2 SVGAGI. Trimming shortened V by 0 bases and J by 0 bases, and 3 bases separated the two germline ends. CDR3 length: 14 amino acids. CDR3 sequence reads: CASSYSSSYNEQFF. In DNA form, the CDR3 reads TGTGCCAGCAGTTACTCTAGCTCCTACAATGAGCAGTTCTTC.

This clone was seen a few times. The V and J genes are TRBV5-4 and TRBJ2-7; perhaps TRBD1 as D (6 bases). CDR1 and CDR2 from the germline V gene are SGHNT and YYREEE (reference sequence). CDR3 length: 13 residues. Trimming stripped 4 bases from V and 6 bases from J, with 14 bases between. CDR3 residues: CASSPTDSFEQYF. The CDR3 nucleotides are TGTGCCAGCAGCCCCACGGACAGTTTCGAGCAGTACTTC. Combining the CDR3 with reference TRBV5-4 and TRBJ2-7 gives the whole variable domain ETGVTQSPTHLIKTRGQQVTLRCSSQSGHNTVSWYQQALGQGPQFIFQYYREEENGRGNFPPRFSGLQFPNYSSELNVNALELDDSALYLCASSPTDSFEQYFGPGTRLTVT.

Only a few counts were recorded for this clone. The CDR3 DNA sequence: TGCGCCAGCAGCCAAGCACTAGCGGGCCCCTACGAGCAGTACTTC. Translating gives CASSQALAGPYEQYF. V gene TRBV4-1 combines with J gene TRBJ2-7, with TRBD2 matching 9 bases. The germline V gene encodes CDR1 MGHRA and CDR2 YSYEKL. CDR3 length: 15 residues. V dropped 1 base and J dropped 2; count of bases not matched to a gene: 3.

DNA of the CDR3: TGCGCCAGCAGCCCTCACAGGAGCTCCTACAATGAGCAGTTCTTC. Translated, it gives CASSPHRSSYNEQFF. The V call is TRBV5-1, the J call TRBJ2-1; possibly TRBD1 for D (5 bases). The germline CDR1 and CDR2 sequences are SGHRS and YFSETQ. Trimming shortened V by 4 bases and J by 0 bases, and 11 bases separated the two germline ends. The CDR3 has 15 amino acids.

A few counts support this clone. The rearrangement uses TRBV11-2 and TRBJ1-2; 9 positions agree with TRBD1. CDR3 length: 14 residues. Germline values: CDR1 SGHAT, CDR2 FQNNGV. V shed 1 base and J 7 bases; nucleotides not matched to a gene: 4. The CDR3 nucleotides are TGTGCCAGCAGCTTAGGGGACAGGGTTGGTGGCTACACCTTC. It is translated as CASSLGDRVGGYTF. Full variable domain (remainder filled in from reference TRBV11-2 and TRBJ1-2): EAGVAQSPRYKIIEKRQSVAFWCNPISGHATLYWYQQILGQGPKLLIQFQNNGVVDDSQLPKDRFSAERLKGVDSTLKIQPAKLEDSAVYLCASSLGDRVGGYTFGSGTRLTVV.

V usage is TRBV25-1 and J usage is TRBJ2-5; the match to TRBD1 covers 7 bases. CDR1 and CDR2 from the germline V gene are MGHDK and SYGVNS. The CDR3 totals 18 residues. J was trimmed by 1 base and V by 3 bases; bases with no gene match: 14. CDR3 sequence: CASSDPQGQPSFQETQYF. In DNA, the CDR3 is TGTGCCAGCAGTGACCCACAGGGGCAACCTAGCTTCCAAGAGACCCAGTACTTC.

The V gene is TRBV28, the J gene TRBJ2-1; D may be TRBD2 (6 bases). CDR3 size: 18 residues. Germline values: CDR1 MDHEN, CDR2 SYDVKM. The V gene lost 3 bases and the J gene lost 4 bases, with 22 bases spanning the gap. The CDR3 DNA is TGTGCCAGCAGTTTTCCCGGACTCGTGGGGGGAGGTTACAATGAGCAGTTCTTC. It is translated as CASSFPGLVGGGYNEQFF.

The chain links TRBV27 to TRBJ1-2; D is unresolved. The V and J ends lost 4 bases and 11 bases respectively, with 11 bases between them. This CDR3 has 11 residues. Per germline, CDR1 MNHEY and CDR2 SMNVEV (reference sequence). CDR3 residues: CASSSSQNYTF. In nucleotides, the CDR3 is TGTGCCAGCAGTTCCTCACAGAATTACACCTTC.

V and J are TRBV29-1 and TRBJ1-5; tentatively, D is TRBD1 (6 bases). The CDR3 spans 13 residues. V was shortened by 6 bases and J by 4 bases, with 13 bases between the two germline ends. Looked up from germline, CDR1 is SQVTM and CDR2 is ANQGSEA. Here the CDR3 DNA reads TGCAGCGTCACAGGGATGGGAAATCAGCCCCAGCATTTT. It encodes CSVTGMGNQPQHF.

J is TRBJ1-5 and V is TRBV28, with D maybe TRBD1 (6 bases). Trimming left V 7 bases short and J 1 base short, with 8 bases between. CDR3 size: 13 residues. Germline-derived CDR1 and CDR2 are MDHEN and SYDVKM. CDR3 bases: TGTGCCAGCACAGGGGCCAGCAATCAGCCCCAGCATTTT. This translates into CASTGASNQPQHF.

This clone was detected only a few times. The CDR3 DNA reads as TGCGCCAGCAGCCATGGACAGGGGCCCCCCGCAGGACAGCCCCAGCATTTT. Encoded protein: CASSHGQGPPAGQPQHF. The chain joins TRBV4-1 to TRBJ1-5; 9 bases line up with TRBD1. Losses at the gene ends were 3 bases for V and 7 bases for J; bases not matched to a gene: 13. From germline, CDR1 is MGHRA and CDR2 YSYEKL. This CDR3 region has 17 residues.

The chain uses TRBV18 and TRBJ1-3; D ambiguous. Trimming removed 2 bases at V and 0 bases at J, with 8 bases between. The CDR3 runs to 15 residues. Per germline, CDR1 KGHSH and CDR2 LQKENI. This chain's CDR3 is CASSPAGISGNTIYF. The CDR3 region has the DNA TGTGCCAGCTCACCAGCGGGGATCTCTGGAAACACCATATATTTT.

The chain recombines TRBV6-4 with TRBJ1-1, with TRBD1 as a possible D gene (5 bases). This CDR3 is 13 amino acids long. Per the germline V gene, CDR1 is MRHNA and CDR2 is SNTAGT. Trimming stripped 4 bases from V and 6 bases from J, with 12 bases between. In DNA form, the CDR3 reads TGTGCCAGCAGTGTGACCCTACAGGCTGAAGCTTTCTTT. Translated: CASSVTLQAEAFF.

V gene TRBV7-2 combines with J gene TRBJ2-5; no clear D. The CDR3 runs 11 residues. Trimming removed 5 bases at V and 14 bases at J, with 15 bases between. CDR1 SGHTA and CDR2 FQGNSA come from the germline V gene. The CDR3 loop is CASSQTEVRYF. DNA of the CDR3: TGTGCCAGCAGCCAAACCGAGGTTCGCTACTTC.